Below are 30 T cell receptor beta chains sequenced from a single sample in a study of cytomegalovirus exposure and HLA in healthy donors. Use of 60 Vbeta and 13 Jbeta primers characterized the PCR. Some clones are missing from TCRdb's copy, which holds only in-frame ones; the method was immunoSEQ multiplex PCR. Found here are more than 140,000 clones, about four fifths of them singletons; the top ten hold around 5.4%. Specimen: PBMCs. These receptors all stem from a man aged 25-45 years in good health and CMV-seropositive.

The genes are TRBV28 and TRBJ1-5, with D perhaps matching TRBD1 (6 bases). This CDR3 contains 17 residues. The V end lost 5 bases, the J end lost 0 bases, and 17 bases lay between the germline ends. Germline V gene sequence: CDR1 MDHEN, CDR2 SYDVKM. The CDR3 loop is CASSLGAWTDSNQPQHF. CDR3 nucleotides: TGTGCCAGCAGTCTCGGGGCGTGGACAGATAGCAATCAGCCCCAGCATTTT.

This rearrangement joins TRBV5-1 to TRBJ2-5; no definite D call. V lost 0 bases, J lost 1 base, and 7 bases lay in between. This CDR3 has 14 amino acids. CDR1 is SGHRS, CDR2 YFSETQ, per germline. The CDR3 bases are TGCGCCAGCAGCTTGGTTGGCAGCCAAGAGACCCAGTACTTC. This codes for CASSLVGSQETQYF.

The J gene is TRBJ2-7, the V gene TRBV2; the D gene is possibly TRBD2 (6 bases). Germline V gene sequence: CDR1 SNHLY, CDR2 FYNNEI. The CDR3 totals 15 residues. Trimming removed 4 bases at V and 5 bases at J, with 18 bases between. The CDR3 region is CASSVGRLEVNEQYF. The DNA for the CDR3 is TGTGCCAGCAGTGTCGGGAGACTAGAGGTTAACGAGCAGTACTTC.

The CDR3 nucleotides are TGCAGCGTTGTCCCGGGACAGGTAAAGGAGACCCAGTACTTC. Encoded protein: CSVVPGQVKETQYF. The V call is TRBV29-1, the J call TRBJ2-5, with TRBD1 identical over 8 bases. Germline values: CDR1 SQVTM, CDR2 ANQGSEA. CDR3 length: 14 residues. V gave up 4 bases and J gave up 5 bases; unmatched junction bases: 9.

The chain is built from TRBV5-1 and TRBJ2-5; tentative D call: TRBD2 (6 bases). CDR1 and CDR2 (germline): SGHRS, YFSETQ. This CDR3 has 15 residues. The V end was cut by 1 base, the J end by 3 bases, with 13 bases between. The CDR3 loop reads CASSLLNGGEETQYF. CDR3 nucleotide sequence: TGCGCCAGCAGCTTGCTTAACGGAGGGGAAGAGACCCAGTACTTC. The full variable domain, rest sourced from reference TRBV5-1 and TRBJ2-5, is KAGVTQTPRYLIKTRGQQVTLSCSPISGHRSVSWYQQTPGQGLQFLFEYFSETQRNKGNFPGRFSGRQFSNSRSEMNVSTLELGDSALYLCASSLLNGGEETQYFGPGTRLLVL.

The rearrangement links TRBV2 to TRBJ1-2, with a tentative D call TRBD1 (5 bases). The ends were cut back, 1 base at V and 2 bases at J, with 5 bases in the middle. CDR1 and CDR2 (germline): SNHLY, FYNNEI. The CDR3 extends over 13 amino acids. The CDR3, as DNA: TGTGCCAGCAGTGAAGAGGGGAACTATGGCTACACCTTC. Its protein product is CASSEEGNYGYTF.

The chain recombines TRBV28 with TRBJ2-3; D possibly corresponds to TRBD1 (5 bases). The CDR3 is 12 amino acids. Germline assignment: CDR1 MDHEN and CDR2 SYDVKM. The V end lost 5 bases, the J end lost 7 bases, and 10 bases lay between the germline ends. CDR3 residues: CASSLQGHTQYF. The DNA of the CDR3 is TGTGCCAGCAGTCTTCAGGGCCATACGCAGTATTTT.

J is TRBJ2-2 and V is TRBV7-9; TRBD2 aligns across 14 bases. The CDR3 length is 18 residues. After removal of 3 bases from V and 0 bases from J, the junction contained 3 bases not matched to a gene. Germline V CDR1 and CDR2: SEHNR, FQNEAQ (reference sequence). This CDR3 is CASSFRTSGGPNTGELFF. The CDR3, as DNA: TGTGCCAGCAGCTTTCGGACTAGCGGGGGGCCGAACACCGGGGAGCTGTTTTTT.

Details on this clone: Other DNA sequences in this sample translate to the same CDR3. The rearrangement joins TRBV20-1 to TRBJ2-3; no firm D call. This CDR3 region has 11 residues. CDR1 and CDR2 (germline): DFQATT, SNEGSKA (reference sequence). Trimming took off 3 bases at V and 3 bases at J, with 4 bases between the two ends. CDR3 sequence (DNA): TGCAGTGCTAGTTCGACAGATACGCAGTATTTT. Amino acid sequence: CSASSTDTQYF.

The V and J genes are TRBV19 and TRBJ1-2; 10 positions match TRBD1. Trimming removed 3 bases from V and 6 bases from J; junction bases left unmatched: 10. This CDR3 is built from 16 residues. The germline CDR1 and CDR2 sequences are LNHDA and SQIVND (reference sequence). The CDR3 reads CASSIGSGTGVHGYTF. CDR3 nucleotide sequence: TGTGCCAGTAGTATTGGTTCAGGGACAGGGGTCCATGGCTACACCTTC.

V usage is TRBV19 and J usage is TRBJ1-5; 7 nucleotides match TRBD1. The germline gives CDR1 LNHDA, CDR2 SQIVND (reference sequence). V was pared by 7 bases and J by 5 bases, with 11 bases of the junction left unmatched. The CDR3 has 15 amino acids. CDR3 region: CASMKLTGSDQPQHF. The CDR3 nucleotides read TGTGCCAGTATGAAATTGACAGGGAGCGATCAGCCCCAGCATTTT. The full variable domain, in which reference TRBV19 and TRBJ1-5 provide the parts outside the CDR3, is DGGITQSPKYLFRKEGQNVTLSCEQNLNHDAMYWYRQDPGQGLRLIYYSQIVNDFQKGDIAEGYSVSREKKESFPLTVTSAQKNPTAFYLCASMKLTGSDQPQHFGDGTRLSIL.

This clone was observed a handful of times. This chain uses TRBV20-1 with TRBJ1-2, with 7 bases lining up with TRBD1. Germline trimming cut 3 bases from V and 10 bases from J; bases unmatched to any gene: 5. From germline, CDR1 is DFQATT and CDR2 SNEGSKA (reference sequence). The CDR3 loop spans 11 amino acids. CDR3 DNA: TGCAGTGCTAGCCAGGGACAGTACTACACCTTC. Translated: CSASQGQYYTF.

For this clone: Other DNA variants within this sample encode the same CDR3. The chain employs TRBV19 and TRBJ2-5; 9 nucleotides match TRBD1. The CDR3 has 13 residues. The junction had 4 bases not matched to a gene; V was cut back by 6 bases and J by 5 bases. Germline CDR1 reads LNHDA; CDR2 reads SQIVND (reference sequence). The CDR3 sequence is CASSNRGRETQYF. The CDR3 bases are TGTGCCAGTAGCAACAGGGGGCGGGAGACCCAGTACTTC. Drawing the rest from reference TRBV19 and TRBJ2-5, the complete variable domain is DGGITQSPKYLFRKEGQNVTLSCEQNLNHDAMYWYRQDPGQGLRLIYYSQIVNDFQKGDIAEGYSVSREKKESFPLTVTSAQKNPTAFYLCASSNRGRETQYFGPGTRLLVL.

This chain uses TRBV11-2 with TRBJ2-3; the D is unclear. Per germline, CDR1 SGHAT and CDR2 FQNNGV. Trimming removed 0 bases from V and 7 bases from J, with 5 bases in between. The CDR3 is 12 amino acids. CDR3 coding DNA: TGTGCCAGCAGCTTAGAAGCCCATACGCAGTATTTT. This sequence encodes CASSLEAHTQYF.

The chain couples TRBV14 to TRBJ2-5; TRBD2 is a possible D gene (5 bases). The germline V gene encodes CDR1 SGHDN and CDR2 FVKESK. The CDR3 is made up of 14 amino acids. Trimming cost V 1 base and J 5 bases, with 11 bases left between them. The CDR3 protein is CASSQVPRRETQYF. Written as DNA, the CDR3 is TGTGCCAGCAGCCAAGTCCCCCGGAGGGAGACCCAGTACTTC.

The chain links TRBV30 to TRBJ2-1; 8 bases agree with TRBD2. Trimming took 5 bases from V and 7 from J; bases not matched to a gene: 13. The CDR3 loop spans 15 amino acids. From germline, CDR1 is GTSNPN and CDR2 SVGIG (reference sequence). CDR3 nucleotide sequence: TGTGCCTGGGGCTACCCCAGCGGGGGAAAGAATGAGCAGTTCTTC. This gives the protein CAWGYPSGGKNEQFF.

The CDR3 sequence is CAWSVGTTGNQPQHF. Here the CDR3 DNA reads TGTGCCTGGAGTGTAGGGACTACAGGCAATCAGCCCCAGCATTTT. This sequence joins TRBV30 and TRBJ1-5; perhaps TRBD1 as D (5 bases). V shed 0 bases and J shed 2 bases, with 11 bases lying between them. The CDR3 runs to 15 residues. Germline V gives CDR1 GTSNPN, CDR2 SVGIG (reference sequence).

The chain joins TRBV20-1 to TRBJ1-2; D gene uncertain. Per the germline V gene, CDR1 is DFQATT and CDR2 is SNEGSKA (reference sequence). The CDR3 totals 11 residues. The ends were cut back, 8 bases at V and 4 bases at J, with 11 bases in the middle. In nucleotides, the CDR3 is TGCAGTCTCAGATCTCTCTATGGCTACACCTTC. This encodes CSLRSLYGYTF.

V gene TRBV6-1 combines with J gene TRBJ2-7, with 13 bases that match TRBD2. The J segment lost 6 bases and the V segment lost 6 bases, leaving 14 bases of the junction unmatched. Germline assignment: CDR1 MNHNS and CDR2 SASEGT. The CDR3 is 17 residues long. CDR3 region: CASSEPQLAGGQSEQYF. The CDR3 nucleotides are TGTGCCAGCAGCGAACCTCAACTAGCGGGAGGGCAATCCGAGCAGTACTTC.

The V gene is TRBV30, the J gene TRBJ2-5; 7 bases fit TRBD1. Germline V gene sequence: CDR1 GTSNPN, CDR2 SVGIG (reference sequence). This CDR3 contains 15 residues. The ends lost 2 bases at V and 2 bases at J; junction bases unmatched: 8. CDR3 loop: CAWSRGGRWQETQYF. The CDR3 bases are TGTGCCTGGAGTCGAGGGGGCCGATGGCAAGAGACCCAGTACTTC.

This clone was found once. This chain uses TRBV27 with TRBJ1-3, with D possibly matching TRBD1 (6 bases). The CDR3 covers 15 residues. The ends were cut back, 5 bases at V and 0 bases at J, with 11 bases in the middle. Germline assignment: CDR1 MNHEY and CDR2 SMNVEV (reference sequence). CDR3 sequence reads: CASSADRYSGNTIYF. CDR3 sequence (DNA): TGTGCCAGCAGTGCAGACAGGTACTCTGGAAACACCATATATTTT.

Of note for this clone: A junction end diverges from the germline sequence, so it may reflect a read error. The V gene is TRBV7-9, the J gene TRBJ1-4, with D maybe TRBD1 (6 bases). Germline CDR1 is SEHNR and CDR2 is FQNEAQ (reference sequence). The CDR3 extends over 14 amino acids. CDR3 DNA: TGTTCCAGCAGAAAAACAGGGCCGCGAGAAAAACTGTTTTTT. This encodes CSSRKTGPREKLFF.

This chain connects TRBV2 to TRBJ1-1; possibly TRBD1 for D (6 bases). Germline values: CDR1 SNHLY, CDR2 FYNNEI. The CDR3 length is 13 residues. V shed 10 bases and J shed 1 base, with 13 bases lying between them. In nucleotides, the CDR3 is TGTGCCATCAAGCTGGGGGCGAACACTGAAGCTTTCTTT. Residues: CAIKLGANTEAFF.

This sequence joins TRBV28 and TRBJ2-7; 8 bases line up with TRBD1. The CDR3 loop spans 14 amino acids. The germline V gene encodes CDR1 MDHEN and CDR2 SYDVKM. Germline trimming cut 5 bases from V and 6 bases from J; bases unmatched to any gene: 9. CDR3 protein: CASSRQGLSVEQYF. DNA for the CDR3: TGTGCCAGCAGTAGACAGGGGCTTTCCGTCGAGCAGTACTTC. The variable domain in full, with the rest retrieved from reference TRBV28 and TRBJ2-7, is DVKVTQSSRYLVKRTGEKVFLECVQDMDHENMFWYRQDPGLGLRLIYFSYDVKMKEKGDIPEGYSVSREKKERFSLILESASTNQTSMYLCASSRQGLSVEQYFGPGTRLTVT.

The chain uses TRBV28 and TRBJ1-3; 7 bases are a match to TRBD1. The CDR3 length is 12 residues. The germline gives CDR1 MDHEN, CDR2 SYDVKM. J lost 4 bases, V lost 10 bases, and 4 bases had no gene match. CDR3 in amino acids: CATMTGGNTIYF. In DNA, the CDR3 is TGTGCCACCATGACAGGGGGAAACACCATATATTTT.

The chain has TRBV28 and TRBJ2-5, with 8 bases identical to TRBD2. The CDR3 totals 14 residues. V gave up 5 bases and J gave up 1 base; unmatched junction bases: 3. CDR1 is MDHEN, CDR2 SYDVKM, per germline. CDR3 loop: CASSLSGAQETQYF. The CDR3 DNA sequence: TGTGCCAGCAGTCTTAGCGGGGCCCAAGAGACCCAGTACTTC.

The rearrangement uses TRBV5-6 and TRBJ2-6; D unclear. Trimming shortened V by 1 base and J by 2 bases, and 13 bases separated the two germline ends. The CDR3 totals 17 residues. Germline V lookup: CDR1 SGHDT, CDR2 YYEEEE. CDR3 DNA: TGTGCCAGCAGCTTGATTTCCCCGGTTACTGGGGCCAACGTCCTGACTTTC. Protein sequence: CASSLISPVTGANVLTF.

V gene TRBV6-6 combines with J gene TRBJ2-3, with D maybe TRBD1 (6 bases). CDR1 is MNHNY, CDR2 SVGAGI, per germline (reference sequence). There are 15 residues in the CDR3. The V end lost 1 base, the J end lost 4 bases, and 12 bases lay between the germline ends. This CDR3 is CASSYLAGVADTQYF. The CDR3 region has the DNA TGTGCCAGCAGTTACTTGGCAGGGGTGGCAGATACGCAGTATTTT.

V is TRBV2 and J is TRBJ2-2; TRBD2 matches 9 bases. Germline V CDR1 and CDR2: SNHLY, FYNNEI. The CDR3 loop spans 17 amino acids. J gave up 1 base and V 2 bases, and 5 bases lay outside the gene matches. CDR3 protein: CASSENLLAGNTGELFF. CDR3 nucleotide sequence: TGTGCCAGCAGTGAAAATTTACTAGCGGGGAACACCGGGGAGCTGTTTTTT.

J is TRBJ1-4 and V is TRBV19, with a tentative D call TRBD1 (5 bases). Trimming took off 3 bases at V and 7 bases at J, with 12 bases between the two ends. Germline CDR1 is LNHDA and CDR2 is SQIVND (reference sequence). This CDR3 is built from 14 residues. The CDR3 DNA reads as TGTGCCAGTAGTATGGGGCTGAGTTCTGAAAAACTGTTTTTT. It specifies CASSMGLSSEKLFF.